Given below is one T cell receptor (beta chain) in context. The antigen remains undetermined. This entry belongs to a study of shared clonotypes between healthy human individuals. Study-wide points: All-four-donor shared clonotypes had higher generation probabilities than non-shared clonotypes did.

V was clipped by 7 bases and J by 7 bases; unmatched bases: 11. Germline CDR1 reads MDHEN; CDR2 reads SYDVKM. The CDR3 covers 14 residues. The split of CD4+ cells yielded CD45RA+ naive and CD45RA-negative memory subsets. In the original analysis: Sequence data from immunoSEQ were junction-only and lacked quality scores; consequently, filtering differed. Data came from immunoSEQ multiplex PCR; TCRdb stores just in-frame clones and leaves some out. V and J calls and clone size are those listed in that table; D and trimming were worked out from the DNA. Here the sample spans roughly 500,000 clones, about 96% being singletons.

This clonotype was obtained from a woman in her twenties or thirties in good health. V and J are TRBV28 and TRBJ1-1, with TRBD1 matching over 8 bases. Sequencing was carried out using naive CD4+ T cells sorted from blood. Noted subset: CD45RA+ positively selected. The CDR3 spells CASTPGGPMSEAFF. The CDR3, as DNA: TGTGCCAGCACCCCAGGGGGCCCTATGAGTGAAGCTTTCTTT. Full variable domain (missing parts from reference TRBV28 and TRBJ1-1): DVKVTQSSRYLVKRTGEKVFLECVQDMDHENMFWYRQDPGLGLRLIYFSYDVKMKEKGDIPEGYSVSREKKERFSLILESASTNQTSMYLCASTPGGPMSEAFFGQGTRLTVV.